Detailed here is one T cell receptor (beta chain). This CDR3 contains 16 residues. V gave up 4 bases and J gave up 9 bases, with 25 bases separating them. Germline CDR1 reads WSHSY; CDR2 reads SAAADI. Participants spanned ages 18 to 89 years and resided in some 22 US areas. The sample is drawn from a study of blood T cell repertoires in COVID-19. Turning to the study itself: Italy, Spain and the United States were the sources of the convalescent and acute COVID-19 samples. PBMCs, B-cell-depleted T cells, or T cells were the source of the cDNA or gDNA that made up the material.

As processed by the authors: Researchers report that nucleated cell counts were estimated from reference gene primer amplification. Profiled with immunoSEQ multiplex PCR; TCRdb holds only in-frame clones, not every one. V and J calls and clone size come straight from that table; D and trimming were deduced from the DNA. This sample has some 260,000 clones; 85% to 90% occur once, and the top ten carry roughly 10%. This chain joins TRBV10-2 and TRBJ2-7, with D possibly TRBD1 on 6 matching bases. The sample taken for sequencing was PBMCs or T cells enriched from blood (not recorded which). The source is a man between 35 and 55 years old who had recovered from COVID-19. The CDR3 region has the DNA TGCGCCAGCAGTGGCCCTAACCGGGACACTTTTTTAGGGCAGTACTTC. Translation: CASSGPNRDTFLGQYF.